Sequencing of this T cell receptor beta chain was carried out in a study of shared clonotypes between healthy human individuals. Splitting of CD4+ cells produced CD45RA+ naive and CD45RA-negative memory subsets. Deep was the level used in running the assay. Under the authors' procedure: Filtering of immunoSEQ junctional sequences could not match full-length read filtering. Assay: immunoSEQ multiplex PCR; the TCRdb copy retains only in-frame clones and omits some. V and J calls and clone size follow that table, whereas D and trimming were derived from the DNA. In the table there are fewer than 850,000 clones, about two thirds of which are singletons. The germline V and J ends were trimmed by 4 bases and 6 bases, with 12 bases remaining between them. Germline lookup yields CDR1 MNHNS and CDR2 SASEGT. This CDR3 is built from 14 residues. General study points: Naive subsets usually exceeded memory subsets in estimated richness.

As for this clone: Its specificity is unknown.

This sequence joins TRBV6-1 and TRBJ2-2, with D tentatively TRBD1 (5 bases). What was sequenced was memory CD4+ T cells sorted from blood. The subset: CD45RA-negative fraction. This TCR came from a woman aged 25 to 39 in good health. CDR3 nucleotides: TGTGCCAGCAGTGCCTCGCAGGGCCCCGGGGAGCTGTTTTTT. Encoded protein: CASSASQGPGELFF.